The TCR beta chain under discussion was sequenced for a study of cytomegalovirus exposure and HLA in healthy donors. Use of 60 Vbeta and 13 Jbeta primers characterized the PCR. The protocol was immunoSEQ multiplex PCR, while the TCRdb copy is restricted to in-frame clones and leaves out a portion. The table records 150,000 to 200,000 clones, over 70% of them present only once. Remarks on this clone: Its matching antigen is unknown.

Study-level results: A later analysis showed that HLA-associated TCR beta chains had undergone more clonal expansion than equally common others.

The sample consisted of PBMCs. The source is a woman aged 25 to 39 in good health and CMV-seropositive.

The CDR3 is CASSVEVGQKTGELFF. CDR3 nucleotides: TGTGCCAGCAGCGTAGAGGTGGGACAGAAGACCGGGGAGCTGTTTTTT. The rearrangement uses TRBV9 and TRBJ2-2; 7 positions agree with TRBD1. CDR3 length equals 16 residues. V lost 0 bases, J lost 5 bases, and 7 bases stayed unmatched. Germline values: CDR1 SGDLS, CDR2 YYNGEE. The whole variable domain, filled in from reference TRBV9 and TRBJ2-2, reads DSGVTQTPKHLITATGQRVTLRCSPRSGDLSVYWYQQSLDQGLQFLIQYYNGEERAKGNILERFSAQQFPDLHSELNLSSLELGDSALYFCASSVEVGQKTGELFFGEGSRLTVL.